This is a list of T cell receptor beta chains from one sample in a study of T-cell reconstitution after alpha-beta-depleted transplantation in children. TCRdb reanalysed the PCR reads using MiXCR and keeps one entry per CDR3 protein. Of 480,000 or so distinct CDR3 sequences listed, about 10% were seen once; the top ten hold roughly 2%. This material consisted of PBMCs, taken before TCRalphabeta/CD19-depleted stem cell transplant. These receptors all stem from a child aged 2 to 10 with inherited bone marrow failure, due to receive a stem cell transplant. CDR3s include the opening cysteine and the closing phenylalanine or tryptophan. Fields, in order: J gene, clone size, D gene, V gene, CDR3 DNA, CDR3 protein. The D gene is left open where the match is weak. Expanded clones get a size class; other rows say once, few or many, or leave the size out.

>TRBJ2-1|many|NA|TRBV15
TGTGCCACCAGCAGAGATCGAGGGGGCTCCTACAATGAGCAGTTCTTC
CATSRDRGGSYNEQFF
>TRBJ2-2|many|TRBD2|TRBV4-3
TGCGCCAGCAGCCAAGGTAGCGGGGTGAACACCGGGGAGCTGTTTTTT
CASSQGSGVNTGELFF
>TRBJ2-5|many|NA|TRBV7-2
TGTGCCAGCAGCTCGGACAGTAAAGAGACCCAGTACTTC
CASSSDSKETQYF
>TRBJ2-1|many|NA|TRBV20-1
TGCAGTGGTAAGCGGTCCAGCTCCTACAATGAGCAGTTCTTC
CSGKRSSSYNEQFF
>TRBJ2-1|few|NA|TRBV5-1
TGCGCCAGCAGCTTGGCGGGACATCGCAATGAGCAGTTCTTC
CASSLAGHRNEQFF
>TRBJ2-3|many|NA|TRBV29-1
TGCAGCGTGGCGCAGGGACCCACAGATACGCAGTATTTT
CSVAQGPTDTQYF
>TRBJ1-5|many|TRBD1|TRBV19
TGTGCCAGTAGTCCTTCCACAGGGGGGCATCAGCCCCAGCATTTT
CASSPSTGGHQPQHF
>TRBJ2-7|many|NA|TRBV7-9
TGTGCCAGCAGCTTATTAGGTCCGAAGGAGCAGTACTTC
CASSLLGPKEQYF
>TRBJ1-4|many|TRBD1|TRBV12-3/TRBV12-4
TGTGCCAGCAGTCCTACAGGGGCCCATGAAAAACTGTTTTTT
CASSPTGAHEKLFF
>TRBJ2-2|many|NA|TRBV28
TGTGCCAGCAGCCCTATACCCGGACAGCGTATCGGGGAGCTGTTTTTT
CASSPIPGQRIGELFF
>TRBJ1-2|NA|NA|TRBV30
TGTGCCTGGAGGATAGGTGGAGCCTATGGCTACACCTTC
CAWRIGGAYGYTF